The following is a T cell receptor (beta chain) sequence with its context. The data were obtained in a study of blood T cell repertoires in COVID-19. Sequenced by immunoSEQ multiplex PCR; TCRdb stores in-frame clones only, minus some. The sample yields tens of thousands of clones, 76% seen once. V lost 2 bases to trimming and J lost 3 bases, with 13 bases between them. The CDR3 contains 15 residues. Germline loops: CDR1 SGHRS, CDR2 YFSETQ. The clonotype was recovered from a man between 65 and 85 years old with acute or convalescent COVID-19. The chain uses TRBV5-1 and TRBJ2-3; tentative D call: TRBD2 (6 bases). Source material: peripheral blood. CDR3 sequence (DNA): TGCGCCAGCAGCTTTGGCGGGGAAACAACAGATACGCAGTATTTT. Translation: CASSFGGETTDTQYF.